This TCR beta chain was recorded in a study of blood T cells in healthy people across ages. The germline CDR1 and CDR2 sequences are MGHRA and YSYEKL. Germline trimming cut 7 bases from V and 4 bases from J; bases unmatched to any gene: 16. The CDR3 has 17 residues. Combining a sample-barcoded 5' primer with a J-beta primer mix, a second PCR ran for roughly 6 to 12 cycles. Via MiXCR, TCRdb re-called the 5' RACE reads, giving one row per CDR3 protein. The sample has about 1.5 million distinct CDR3 sequences; around 40% are singletons. The sample consisted of blood. The origin of this receptor is a woman younger than 35 in good health. This chain connects TRBV4-1 to TRBJ2-1; 7 bases are shared with TRBD2. The CDR3 loop is CASNLKGGTGDYNEQFF. The CDR3 DNA reads as TGCGCCAGCAACCTAAAGGGAGGGACGGGAGATTACAATGAGCAGTTCTTC.